A single sample is the source of the 18 T cell receptor beta chains below, sequenced in a study of regulatory T cells in long-lasting Graves disease. Building of the TCR beta libraries involved iRepertoire HTBI primers and Arm-PCR of CDR3 regions. TCRdb reprocessed the multiplex PCR reads via MiXCR and lists one record per CDR3 protein. The sample consists of hundreds of thousands of distinct CDR3 sequences, roughly 13% of them appearing once. Time point reported: newly diagnosed GD, antithyroid drugs for less than 3 months. PBMC RNA was the source of the TCR library. The sample was also linked to a second study, of T cells in Graves' hyperthyroidism and ophthalmopathy.

This sample comprised peripheral blood mononuclear cells (PBMCs), obtained at new diagnosis, from a patient treated with antithyroid drugs. The source of these receptors is a man aged 25-45 years with Graves disease.

This clonotype has at least ten counts. The CDR3 here is CASRALDTQYF. The CDR3 DNA reads TGTGCCAGCAGGGCCTTAGATACGCAGTATTTT. This sequence joins TRBV5-5 and TRBJ2-3; no reliable D call. The CDR3 length is 11 residues. The germline gives CDR1 SGHKS, CDR2 YYEKEE (reference sequence). With 5 bases removed from V and 5 bases from J, the gap between germline ends came to 6 bases. Variable domain in full (rest from reference TRBV5-5 and TRBJ2-3): DAGVTQSPTHLIKTRGQQVTLRCSPISGHKSVSWYQQVLGQGPQFIFQYYEKEERGRGNFPDRFSARQFPNYSSELNVNALLLGDSALYLCASRALDTQYFGPGTRLTVL.

This clonotype was recorded many times. CDR3 sequence reads: CSVEIPPNTEAFF. The CDR3 DNA follows: TGCAGCGTTGAGATTCCGCCGAACACTGAAGCTTTCTTT. The chain is built from TRBV29-1 and TRBJ1-1; no definite D call. This CDR3 has 13 amino acids. V lost 3 bases to trimming and J lost 1 base, with 9 bases between them. Germline-derived CDR1 and CDR2 are SQVTM and ANQGSEA. Full variable domain (missing parts from reference TRBV29-1 and TRBJ1-1): SAVISQKPSRDICQRGTSLTIQCQVDSQVTMMFWYRQQPGQSLTLIATANQGSEATYESGFVIDKFPISRPNLTFSTLTVSNMSPEDSSIYLCSVEIPPNTEAFFGQGTRLTVV.

This clonotype came up once. The chain carries TRBV19 and TRBJ1-1, with D maybe TRBD1 (5 bases). Germline CDR1 LNHDA, CDR2 SQIVND (reference sequence). Trimming removed 3 bases from V and 0 bases from J, with 11 bases in between. The CDR3 runs 15 residues. For the CDR3, the DNA is TGTGCCAGTAGTATGCAGGGTGTTCTGAACACTGAAGCTTTCTTT. Protein: CASSMQGVLNTEAFF.

This clonotype has at least ten counts. J is TRBJ2-7 and V is TRBV13, with a tentative D call TRBD1 (6 bases). V lost 3 bases and J 2 bases, leaving 11 bases between the germline ends. The germline V gene encodes CDR1 PRHDT and CDR2 FYEKMQ (reference sequence). CDR3 length: 14 residues. Written as DNA, the CDR3 is TGTGCCAGCAGCTTTTTCCAGGGGACCTACGAGCAGTACTTC. Protein: CASSFFQGTYEQYF. The full variable domain, its missing parts supplied by reference TRBV13 and TRBJ2-7, is AAGVIQSPRHLIKEKRETATLKCYPIPRHDTVYWYQQGPGQDPQFLISFYEKMQSDKGSIPDRFSAQQFSDYHSELNMSSLELGDSALYFCASSFFQGTYEQYFGPGTRLTVT.

The sample holds many counts of this clonotype. The CDR3 loop reads CASSLLNSNEQFF. CDR3 bases: TGTGCCAGCAGCTTATTGAATAGCAATGAGCAGTTCTTC. The chain has TRBV7-9 and TRBJ2-1; no clear D. The CDR3 sequence is 13 residues long. From germline, CDR1 is SEHNR and CDR2 FQNEAQ (reference sequence). V was pared by 2 bases and J by 6 bases, with 8 bases between.

CDR3 loop: CASSPTPGQTNEKLFF. CDR3 coding DNA: TGTGCCAGCAGTCCCACCCCGGGACAGACTAATGAAAAACTGTTTTTT. The genes are TRBV6-1 and TRBJ1-4; TRBD1 matches 7 bases. CDR3 length: 16 amino acids. In germline, CDR1 is MNHNS, CDR2 SASEGT. The junction had 8 bases not matched to a gene; V was cut back by 5 bases and J by 2 bases.

This chain uses TRBV13 with TRBJ2-3, with 9 positions matching TRBD2. The end of the DNA is better explained by TRBJ2-5, so the J call may be wrong. Germline V lookup: CDR1 PRHDT, CDR2 FYEKMQ (reference sequence). This CDR3 has 16 amino acids. The chain's CDR3 is CASSRPSSGVQETQYF. For the CDR3, the DNA is TGTGCCAGCAGCCGTCCCTCTAGCGGGGTCCAAGAGACCCAGTACTTC.

This clonotype occurred many times. This rearrangement joins TRBV12-3 or TRBV12-4 to TRBJ2-1; D possibly matches TRBD1 or TRBD2 (6 bases each). This CDR3 has 17 amino acids. The V gene lost 7 bases and the J gene lost 7 bases, with 26 bases spanning the gap. This CDR3 is CASMGGPSRGEWNEQFF. The CDR3 DNA follows: TGTGCCAGCATGGGGGGCCCGTCTCGCGGAGAATGGAATGAGCAGTTCTTC.

This clonotype was seen only once. The rearrangement uses TRBV18 and TRBJ1-5; possibly TRBD1 for D (5 bases). CDR3 length: 13 amino acids. V lost 3 bases and J 5 bases, leaving 8 bases between the germline ends. Germline V lookup: CDR1 KGHSH, CDR2 LQKENI. CDR3 DNA sequence: TGTGCCAGCTCACCCGACAGTTATCAGCCCCAGCATTTT. Encoded protein: CASSPDSYQPQHF.

Concerning this clonotype: It is unclear where the CDR3 begins or ends on the DNA, so no DNA is shown, and the CDR3 is as TCRdb lists it. This chain joins TRBV7-2 and TRBJ2-7; TRBD2 is the table's D call, not checked against the DNA. The CDR3 spans 19 amino acids, including both terminal residues. Germline V gene lookup returns CDR1 SGHTA and CDR2 FQGNSA. This CDR3 is CASSFYICSASAGSYEQYF.

Points on this clonotype: One base separates it from a far larger clone, so it is likely a read error. In DNA, the CDR3 is TGTGCCAGCAGGATCGAGGGACCTGAGCAGTTCTTC. Translating gives CASRIEGPEQFF. The chain joins TRBV2 to TRBJ2-1; tentatively, D is TRBD1 or TRBD2 (5 bases each). Trimming took 6 bases from V and 9 from J, leaving 12 bases between them. Germline CDR1 SNHLY, CDR2 FYNNEI. This CDR3 contains 12 residues.

This clonotype was found many times. The chain combines TRBV6-1 with TRBJ2-2; the D is unclear. Germline V CDR1 and CDR2: MNHNS, SASEGT. This CDR3 is built from 13 residues. V was trimmed by 10 bases and J by 1 base, leaving 10 bases between them. The CDR3 sequence is CAISWENTGELFF. The CDR3 DNA is TGTGCCATCTCGTGGGAGAACACCGGGGAGCTGTTTTTT.

The sample holds a few counts of this clonotype. The rearrangement uses TRBV20-1 and TRBJ2-1; no firm D call. This CDR3 is built from 11 residues. V lost 7 bases, J lost 8 bases, and 12 bases lay in between. Germline values: CDR1 DFQATT, CDR2 SNEGSKA (reference sequence). CDR3 sequence: CSGARIDEQFF. The CDR3 nucleotides read TGCAGTGGCGCTCGGATCGATGAGCAGTTCTTC.

This clonotype was picked up many times. The V call is TRBV27, the J call TRBJ2-3; 7 bases agree with TRBD1. In germline, CDR1 is MNHEY, CDR2 SMNVEV (reference sequence). V was pared by 2 bases and J by 2 bases, with 4 bases of the junction left unmatched. This CDR3 comprises 15 residues. CDR3 DNA sequence: TGTGCCAGCAGTTTAAAGGGGGCTAACACAGATACGCAGTATTTT. Amino acids: CASSLKGANTDTQYF.

In this sample, this clonotype turned up many times. The chain employs TRBV20-1 and TRBJ2-2; the match to TRBD2 covers 16 bases. This CDR3 is 17 amino acids long. The V gene's germline CDR1 is DFQATT and CDR2 SNEGSKA (reference sequence). With 1 base clipped from V and 3 bases from J, the junction kept 2 bases outside the gene matches. The DNA for the CDR3 is TGCAGTGCTAGAGGGGGACTAGCGGGAGGGGACACCGGGGAGCTGTTTTTT. This sequence encodes CSARGGLAGGDTGELFF.

The chain joins TRBV5-1 to TRBJ1-1; 8 bases are shared with TRBD1. J gave up 2 bases and V 2 bases, and 17 bases lay outside the gene matches. The CDR3 is 19 residues long. Per germline, CDR1 SGHRS and CDR2 YFSETQ. CDR3 sequence reads: CASSFPIQGGGSLNTEAFF. In DNA form, the CDR3 reads TGCGCCAGCAGCTTTCCGATACAGGGGGGCGGGTCTCTCAACACTGAAGCTTTCTTT.

The chain combines TRBV30 with TRBJ1-2; 8 nucleotides match TRBD1. V shed 3 bases and J 6 bases; nucleotides not matched to a gene: 15. The germline gives CDR1 GTSNPN, CDR2 SVGIG (reference sequence). The CDR3 consists of 16 residues. CDR3 protein: CAWRDPGQGKRNGYTF. The CDR3 DNA sequence: TGTGCCTGGAGGGACCCCGGACAGGGAAAGAGGAATGGCTACACCTTC.

This clonotype appeared many times. This chain joins TRBV7-2 and TRBJ2-1, with 8 bases that match TRBD2. Looked up from germline, CDR1 is SGHTA and CDR2 is FQGNSA. The CDR3 runs to 15 residues. V shed 5 bases and J 6 bases; nucleotides not matched to a gene: 9. CDR3 in amino acids: CASSPREGRINEQFF. The DNA of the CDR3 is TGTGCCAGCAGCCCCCGGGAGGGCCGAATCAATGAGCAGTTCTTC.